This entry features one TCR beta chain sequence. Its antigen is not identified. Germline V gene lookup returns CDR1 SGHRS and CDR2 YFSETQ. Trimming cost V 3 bases and J 3 bases, with 6 bases left between them. This CDR3 has 12 amino acids. The sample comes from a study of cytotoxic CD8 clonotypes in ibrutinib-treated CLL. Overall study context: The group held some 11 relapsed/refractory and around 15 treatment-naive patients, with some 17 IGHV unmutated. 24 partial and 2 complete responses; at median 68 months, around 14 remitted, around 12 progressed.

The table came from immunoSEQ multiplex PCR; TCRdb's copy has only in-frame clones and leaves some out. The data contain approximately 60,000 clones, 50% to 70% of them singletons. Findings of the study overall: Private clonotypes, not public ones, expanded at ibrutinib response.

Sequenced here: PBMCs, sampled at disease progression, from a patient treated with ibrutinib. The clonotype originates from a human donor with chronic lymphocytic leukemia. The chain recombines TRBV5-1 with TRBJ2-5; D is unresolved. The CDR3 protein is CASSWAEETQYF. CDR3 nucleotides: TGCGCCAGCAGCTGGGCGGAAGAGACCCAGTACTTC.